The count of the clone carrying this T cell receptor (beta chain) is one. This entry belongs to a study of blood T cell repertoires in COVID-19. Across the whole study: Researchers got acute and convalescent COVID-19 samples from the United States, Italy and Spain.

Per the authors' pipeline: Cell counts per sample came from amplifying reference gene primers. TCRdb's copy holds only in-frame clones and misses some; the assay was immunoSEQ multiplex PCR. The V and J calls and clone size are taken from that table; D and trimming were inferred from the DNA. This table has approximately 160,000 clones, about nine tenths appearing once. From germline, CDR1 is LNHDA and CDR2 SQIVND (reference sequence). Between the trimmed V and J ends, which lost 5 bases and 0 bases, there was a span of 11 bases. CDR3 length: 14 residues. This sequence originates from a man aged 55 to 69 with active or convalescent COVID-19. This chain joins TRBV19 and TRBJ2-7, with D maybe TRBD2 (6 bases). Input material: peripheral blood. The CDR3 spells CASSWAGRSYEQYF. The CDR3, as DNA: TGTGCCAGTAGTTGGGCGGGGCGCTCCTACGAGCAGTACTTC.